These T cell receptor beta chains were read from a single sample in a study of OX40 agonist ivuxolimab in advanced cancers. Generated by immunoSEQ multiplex PCR, the TCRdb table keeps only in-frame clones and is missing some. This table holds 50,000 or so clones, around nine tenths found once. Sample: CD4+ or CD8+ T cells sorted from blood, taken in a trial of the OX40 agonist ivuxolimab. Receptors were obtained from an adult with an advanced solid tumor such as melanoma, head and neck, liver or kidney cancer. Each CDR3 is given without its conserved first and last residue. Some rows mark clone size as missing; the rest say once, few, many or name a class of expanded clone.

CDR3 protein	V gene	J gene	clone size
ASSAVQGNEQF	TRBV6-1	TRBJ2-1	NA
ASSFSYEQY	TRBV5-5	TRBJ2-7	NA
ATTTTQGNTEAF	TRBV7-8	TRBJ1-1	NA
ASSEPGLATGELF	TRBV6-1	TRBJ2-2	NA
ASRSWGGVVETQY	TRBV5-6	TRBJ2-5	NA
SVEGELEGHNEQF	TRBV29-1	TRBJ2-1	NA
ASSSLLDNPTGELF	TRBV19	TRBJ2-2	NA
ASSESGGLYEQY	TRBV25-1	TRBJ2-7	NA
ASSLAADLDEQY	TRBV28	TRBJ2-7	NA
ASTAPLEGFNEQF	TRBV27	TRBJ2-1	NA
ASTRGLDGYT	TRBV6-5	TRBJ1-2	NA
ASSVGTGAVNTEAF	TRBV2	TRBJ1-1	once
ASSKTGTGRYEQY	TRBV7-9	TRBJ2-7	NA
ASRILAGGQNTGELF	TRBV19	TRBJ2-2	NA
ASSQDLPGAGNTIY	TRBV14	TRBJ1-3	NA
ASSHGISNQPQH	TRBV7-9	TRBJ1-5	few
ASSQDSGNTEAF	TRBV4-1	TRBJ1-1	NA
AISGTGTSDYEQY	TRBV10-3	TRBJ2-7	NA
ASSLWTPGKGTEAF	TRBV19	TRBJ1-1	NA
ASSVEAGDQPQH	TRBV9	TRBJ1-5	NA
SPYPSSGSTDTQY	TRBV29-1	TRBJ2-3	NA
ASSYSSGGGYEQY	TRBV6-6	TRBJ2-7	NA
ASSPPDKGYEQY	TRBV18	TRBJ2-7	NA
ASSQERTATNEQY	TRBV4-1	TRBJ2-7	NA
ASSQELGHNYGYT	TRBV4-1	TRBJ1-2	NA
ASSYSGPYEQY	TRBV6-5	TRBJ2-7	NA
ASSPDGRVPNTIY	TRBV5-6	TRBJ1-3	NA
ASSDVRGHGELF	TRBV2	TRBJ2-2	few
ASSLSGAYEQY	TRBV28	TRBJ2-7	NA
SVGGNNKEAF	TRBV29-1	TRBJ1-1	NA
ASSPSDGLISSYNEQF	TRBV5-1	TRBJ2-1	NA
ATSGSGSGEQF	TRBV19	TRBJ2-1	NA
ASSLGMGPAQETQY	TRBV7-9	TRBJ2-5	NA
ASSESRLDNEQF	TRBV10-1	TRBJ2-1	NA
ASSYGTSGSSYNEQF	TRBV5-6	TRBJ2-1	few
ASSPGPGGTDTQY	TRBV4-1	TRBJ2-3	NA
ASSQGGPLSTDTQY	TRBV14	TRBJ2-3	NA
AWSGSGTSEKLF	TRBV30	TRBJ1-4	NA
ASSLNTQNYNEQF	TRBV28	TRBJ2-1	NA
ASSQGHSPYNEQF	TRBV14	TRBJ2-1	once
ASSKGTKDQPQH	TRBV7-9	TRBJ1-5	NA
ASSKGLGLAGSYNEQF	TRBV19	TRBJ2-1	NA
ASNPTGTGMNGYT	TRBV28	TRBJ1-2	NA
ASSPSETYEQY	TRBV7-9	TRBJ2-7	NA
ASSFTGRTTDTQY	TRBV28	TRBJ2-3	NA
ATRAGEGGHSGANVLT	TRBV5-1	TRBJ2-6	NA
ASSYPGANVLT	TRBV6-6	TRBJ2-6	once
ASSQDRGDQPQH	TRBV4-1	TRBJ1-5	NA
SVVSGLLYGYT	TRBV29-1	TRBJ1-2	NA
ASSQRGDTLWYEQY	TRBV27	NA	NA